Listed below are T cell receptor beta chains from one sample, sequenced in a study of graft-versus-host responses after intestinal transplantation. Assay: immunoSEQ multiplex PCR; the TCRdb copy retains only in-frame clones and omits some. The table records 8,000 to 10,000 clones, about 88% of them present only once. The sample consisted of ileum tissue, taken 729 days after intestinal transplantation. The receptors here all came from a human patient who received an intestinal transplant, so some T cells may come from the graft donor. The CDR3 runs from the conserved cysteine through the conserved F or W. D genes are given only for firm matches. Size is stated for part of the rows, as once, few or many counts, or as a class when the clone is expanded.

d_call: NA; clone_size: NA; j_call: TRBJ2-5; v_call: TRBV10-2; cdr3_nt: TGCGCCAGCAGTGAGTATACCAGAGAGACCCAGTACTTC; cdr3_aa: CASSEYTRETQYF
d_call: NA; clone_size: NA; j_call: TRBJ2-7; v_call: TRBV29-1; cdr3_nt: TGCAGCGTTGAAGAGGGGGGCCACGAGCAGTACTTC; cdr3_aa: CSVEEGGHEQYF
d_call: TRBD1; clone_size: NA; j_call: TRBJ2-1; v_call: TRBV11-3; cdr3_nt: TGTGCCAGCAGCTTAGGTGGGACAGTCTCCTACAATGAGCAGTTCTTC; cdr3_aa: CASSLGGTVSYNEQFF
d_call: NA; clone_size: once; j_call: TRBJ2-3; v_call: TRBV6-4; cdr3_nt: TGTGCCAGCAGTGCGTTTGGGGGGACAGATACGCAGTATTTT; cdr3_aa: CASSAFGGTDTQYF
d_call: NA; clone_size: NA; j_call: TRBJ2-3; v_call: TRBV11-1; cdr3_nt: TGTGCCAGCAGCTACGGACGAAGCACAGATACGCAGTATTTT; cdr3_aa: CASSYGRSTDTQYF
d_call: NA; clone_size: NA; j_call: TRBJ1-4; v_call: TRBV6-1; cdr3_nt: TGTGCCAGCAGCCAACAGGCGGGCACTAATGAAAAACTGTTTTTT; cdr3_aa: CASSQQAGTNEKLFF
d_call: NA; clone_size: NA; j_call: TRBJ2-5; v_call: TRBV7-9; cdr3_nt: TGTGCCAGCAGCCCTACAGGCCAAGAGACCCAGTACTTC; cdr3_aa: CASSPTGQETQYF
d_call: NA; clone_size: NA; j_call: TRBJ2-6; v_call: TRBV7-3; cdr3_nt: TGTGCCAGCAGCTTAACCTTACCTGGCAGCGTGGGCTCTGGGGCCAACGTCCTGACTTTC; cdr3_aa: CASSLTLPGSVGSGANVLTF
d_call: TRBD2; clone_size: NA; j_call: TRBJ2-1; v_call: TRBV7-6; cdr3_nt: TGTGCCAGCAGCCCTCCCCTAGCGGTCGTGAGGAATGAGCAGTTCTTC; cdr3_aa: CASSPPLAVVRNEQFF
d_call: TRBD2; clone_size: NA; j_call: TRBJ2-5; v_call: TRBV6-1; cdr3_nt: TGTGCCAGCTGGGGACTAGCAATAAAAGAGACCCAGTACTTC; cdr3_aa: CASWGLAIKETQYF
d_call: NA; clone_size: NA; j_call: TRBJ1-5; v_call: TRBV6-1; cdr3_nt: TGTGCCAGCAGTGAAGGACCGAGAGCAGGAATTCAGCCCCAGCATTTT; cdr3_aa: CASSEGPRAGIQPQHF
d_call: NA; clone_size: NA; j_call: TRBJ2-6; v_call: TRBV18; cdr3_nt: TGTGCCAGCTCACCATCGTTATCCTCTGGGGCCAACGTCCTGACTTTC; cdr3_aa: CASSPSLSSGANVLTF
d_call: NA; clone_size: NA; j_call: TRBJ2-5; v_call: TRBV5-6; cdr3_nt: TGTGCCAGTCGGGTGGCCCAGGAGACCCAGTACTTC; cdr3_aa: CASRVAQETQYF
d_call: NA; clone_size: NA; j_call: TRBJ1-2; v_call: TRBV6-5; cdr3_nt: TGTGCCAGCAGTTATTATCCGGGACACGACCGCGGCTACACCTTC; cdr3_aa: CASSYYPGHDRGYTF
d_call: NA; clone_size: few; j_call: TRBJ1-2; v_call: TRBV5-5; cdr3_nt: TGTGCCAGCAGGTCTCCGGGACTCAACTATGGCTACACCTTC; cdr3_aa: CASRSPGLNYGYTF
d_call: TRBD1; clone_size: NA; j_call: TRBJ2-1; v_call: TRBV7-6; cdr3_nt: TGTGCCAGCAGCTTAGCCTACAGTTCCGGGACAGGGACCGGTGAGCAGTTCTTC; cdr3_aa: CASSLAYSSGTGTGEQFF
d_call: TRBD1; clone_size: NA; j_call: TRBJ2-7; v_call: TRBV28; cdr3_nt: TGTGCCAGCGGGACGACAGGGAATTTTTACGAGCAGTACTTC; cdr3_aa: CASGTTGNFYEQYF
d_call: NA; clone_size: few; j_call: TRBJ2-3; v_call: TRBV7-9; cdr3_nt: TGTGCCAGCAGTCAAACTACTAGTACAGATACGCAGTATTTT; cdr3_aa: CASSQTTSTDTQYF
d_call: NA; clone_size: NA; j_call: TRBJ2-5; v_call: TRBV4-1; cdr3_nt: TGCGCCAGCAGCCATTTGTCAGTTGACGAGACCCAGTACTTC; cdr3_aa: CASSHLSVDETQYF
d_call: NA; clone_size: NA; j_call: TRBJ1-1; v_call: TRBV9; cdr3_nt: TGTGCCAGCAGCGGGGGGAACACTGAAGCTTTCTTT; cdr3_aa: CASSGGNTEAFF
d_call: TRBD2; clone_size: NA; j_call: TRBJ2-1; v_call: TRBV10-3; cdr3_nt: TGTGCCATCAGTGAGACCAAAGCGGGGGGGCCCTTTAATGAGCAGTTCTTC; cdr3_aa: CAISETKAGGPFNEQFF
d_call: NA; clone_size: once; j_call: TRBJ2-1; v_call: TRBV19; cdr3_nt: TGTGCCAGTAGTATGACTGGGGTTGGCCTCGGTGAGCAGTTCTTC; cdr3_aa: CASSMTGVGLGEQFF
d_call: TRBD2; clone_size: NA; j_call: TRBJ2-7; v_call: TRBV6-5; cdr3_nt: TGTGCCAGCAGTGAACTAGCGGCCTACGAGCAGTACTTC; cdr3_aa: CASSELAAYEQYF
d_call: NA; clone_size: NA; j_call: TRBJ2-5; v_call: TRBV7-9; cdr3_nt: TGTGCCAGCAGCTTAGGGTGGGGTCCGGAGGAGACCCAGTACTTC; cdr3_aa: CASSLGWGPEETQYF
d_call: TRBD2; clone_size: NA; j_call: TRBJ2-2; v_call: TRBV10-2; cdr3_nt: TGCGCCAGCAGTGACCCGGGACTAGCGGGGGGCGAGAGCACCGGGGAGCTGTTTTTT; cdr3_aa: CASSDPGLAGGESTGELFF
d_call: TRBD2; clone_size: NA; j_call: TRBJ2-5; v_call: TRBV19; cdr3_nt: TGTGCCAGTAGTATTCGACTAGCGGAGACCCAGTACTTC; cdr3_aa: CASSIRLAETQYF
d_call: NA; clone_size: NA; j_call: TRBJ2-2; v_call: TRBV2; cdr3_nt: TGTGCCAGCAGTGATGCTGGAGCCGGGGAGCTGTTTTTT; cdr3_aa: CASSDAGAGELFF
d_call: NA; clone_size: NA; j_call: TRBJ1-1; v_call: TRBV10-3; cdr3_nt: TGTGCCATCAGCGGTGGGACCGTTGAAGCTTTCTTT; cdr3_aa: CAISGGTVEAFF
d_call: NA; clone_size: NA; j_call: TRBJ1-6; v_call: TRBV6-1; cdr3_nt: TGTGCCAGCAGTCCTCGTCCCGGGGGCAATTCACCCCTCCACTTT; cdr3_aa: CASSPRPGGNSPLHF
d_call: NA; clone_size: NA; j_call: TRBJ1-2; v_call: TRBV5-1; cdr3_nt: TGCGCCAGCAGCTTGGTGCAGGGACCCTATGGCTACACCTTC; cdr3_aa: CASSLVQGPYGYTF
d_call: NA; clone_size: NA; j_call: TRBJ1-5; v_call: TRBV6-5; cdr3_nt: TGTGCCAGCAGACAGGGATATCAGCCCCAGCATTTT; cdr3_aa: CASRQGYQPQHF
d_call: NA; clone_size: NA; j_call: TRBJ2-7; v_call: TRBV18; cdr3_nt: TGTGCCAGCTCACCAGGACCCGACTACGAGCAGTACTTC; cdr3_aa: CASSPGPDYEQYF
d_call: TRBD1; clone_size: NA; j_call: TRBJ1-2; v_call: TRBV19; cdr3_nt: TGTGCCAGTAGTATGGAACGGGGGATGTGGGGACAGTACTATGGCTACACCTTC; cdr3_aa: CASSMERGMWGQYYGYTF
d_call: TRBD2; clone_size: NA; j_call: TRBJ2-2; v_call: TRBV28; cdr3_nt: TGTGCCAGCAGCGCAGCAGTAGCGGGCAAAACCGGGGAGCTGTTTTTT; cdr3_aa: CASSAAVAGKTGELFF
d_call: TRBD2; clone_size: NA; j_call: TRBJ2-1; v_call: TRBV11-1; cdr3_nt: TGTGCCAGCAGCTTTCGACTAGCGGATTACAATGAGCAGTTCTTC; cdr3_aa: CASSFRLADYNEQFF
d_call: NA; clone_size: NA; j_call: TRBJ2-1; v_call: TRBV2; cdr3_nt: TGTGCCACTCTCCGTCCCCTTGTGGATGAGCAGTTCTTC; cdr3_aa: CATLRPLVDEQFF
d_call: NA; clone_size: few; j_call: TRBJ2-2; v_call: TRBV19; cdr3_nt: TGTGCCAGTAGTAGGGACCCCTGGAACACCGGGGAGCTGTTTTTT; cdr3_aa: CASSRDPWNTGELFF
d_call: NA; clone_size: NA; j_call: TRBJ2-3; v_call: TRBV4-2; cdr3_nt: TGTGCCAGCAGCCAAGATCTAAGAGGGGGAGGCACAGATACGCAGTATTTT; cdr3_aa: CASSQDLRGGGTDTQYF
d_call: NA; clone_size: NA; j_call: TRBJ1-2; v_call: TRBV7-9; cdr3_nt: TGTGCCAGCAGCCCCGAGACAGGATTCTATGGCTACACCTTC; cdr3_aa: CASSPETGFYGYTF
d_call: NA; clone_size: NA; j_call: TRBJ1-4; v_call: TRBV7-6; cdr3_nt: TGTGCCAGCAGCTCCCGGACAGCAACTAATGAAAAACTGTTTTTT; cdr3_aa: CASSSRTATNEKLFF
d_call: NA; clone_size: NA; j_call: TRBJ2-1; v_call: TRBV7-6; cdr3_nt: TGTGCCAGCAGCTTAGAGGGGGCTTCAGGCGTGGGGGGACAGTTCTTC; cdr3_aa: CASSLEGASGVGGQFF
d_call: NA; clone_size: few; j_call: TRBJ2-3; v_call: TRBV11-2; cdr3_nt: TGTGCCAGCAGCCCAATTTGGGCGGGTGTAAATACGCAGTATTTT; cdr3_aa: CASSPIWAGVNTQYF
d_call: NA; clone_size: NA; j_call: TRBJ1-3; v_call: TRBV21-1; cdr3_nt: TGTGCCAGCATCAGACTTGACTCTGGAAACACCATATATTTT; cdr3_aa: CASIRLDSGNTIYF
d_call: NA; clone_size: NA; j_call: TRBJ2-1; v_call: TRBV9; cdr3_nt: TGTGCCAGCAGCGTAGATAAGAATGAGCAGTTCTTC; cdr3_aa: CASSVDKNEQFF
d_call: NA; clone_size: NA; j_call: TRBJ1-2; v_call: TRBV10-3; cdr3_nt: TGTGCCATCAGTGAGCAGGTGGACTATGGCTACACCTTC; cdr3_aa: CAISEQVDYGYTF
d_call: TRBD2; clone_size: NA; j_call: TRBJ2-4; v_call: TRBV6-4; cdr3_nt: TGTGCCAGCAGTGATCCGCCGGGACTAGCCCGAGTCATAGCCAAAAACATTCAGTACTTC; cdr3_aa: CASSDPPGLARVIAKNIQYF
d_call: TRBD2; clone_size: NA; j_call: TRBJ2-1; v_call: TRBV2; cdr3_nt: TGTGCCAGCAGCGCAAGGGAGGGTGAGCAGTTCTTC; cdr3_aa: CASSAREGEQFF
d_call: TRBD1; clone_size: NA; j_call: TRBJ2-7; v_call: TRBV7-6; cdr3_nt: TGTGCCAGCAGCTTATGGTCGGACAGGGGCCACGAGCAGTACTTC; cdr3_aa: CASSLWSDRGHEQYF